The 32 T cell receptor beta chains presented below share a single source sample, sequenced in a study of Graves' ophthalmopathy and Graves' hyperthyroidism. Amplified material comprised TCR beta CDR3 regions derived from RNA transcripts. Following a first-round RT-PCR that used HTBI primers, a second-round multiplex PCR was carried out. In TCRdb, the multiplex PCR reads were re-called with MiXCR into one record per CDR3 protein. The table has around 1.1 million distinct CDR3 sequences, about 38% seen once. Sequencing was done on a sample of peripheral blood or thyroid tissue (not recorded which). The origin of the receptors is an adult man with Graves' hyperthyroidism.

Concerning this clonotype: The final CDR3 position lacks the conserved phenylalanine or tryptophan, pointing to a likely read error. It is unclear where the CDR3 begins or ends on the DNA, so no DNA is shown, and the CDR3 is as TCRdb lists it. V usage is TRBV7-2 and J usage is TRBJ1-1. Germline CDR1 and CDR2: SGHTA and FQGNSA. A total of 8 residues make up the CDR3, ends included. The CDR3 here is CASSLALR.

Note on this clonotype: The conserved phenylalanine or tryptophan normally closing the CDR3 is absent here, so this likely arose from a read error. It is unclear where the CDR3 begins or ends on the DNA, so no DNA is shown, and the CDR3 is as TCRdb lists it. V gene TRBV19 combines with J gene TRBJ1-1; the tabulated D call, TRBD1, remains unverified against the DNA. The germline V gene has CDR1 LNHDA and CDR2 SQIVND (reference sequence). Both ends counted, the CDR3 spans 8 residues. The CDR3 region is CASRSKRG.

This chain links TRBV3-1 with TRBJ2-7; D is ambiguous. The V gene lost 1 base and the J gene lost 6 bases, with 10 bases spanning the gap. The CDR3 spans 13 residues. The germline V gene encodes CDR1 LGHDT and CDR2 YNNKEL (reference sequence). The DNA of the CDR3 is TGTGCCAGCAGCCAAGGCCTCAAAGCCGAGCAGTACTTC. It specifies CASSQGLKAEQYF.

This clonotype was counted ten times or more. V and J are TRBV5-1 and TRBJ1-2; 7 bases agree with TRBD1. The CDR3 spans 15 residues. Germline V gives CDR1 SGHRS, CDR2 YFSETQ. Unmatched junction bases numbered 7, after V lost 0 bases and J lost 5 bases. Written as DNA, the CDR3 is TGCGCCAGCAGCTTGGGCGGACAGGTCCCATATGGCTACACCTTC. This codes for CASSLGGQVPYGYTF.

About this clonotype itself: A read error may be the cause here, since a much bigger clone is one base away. The chain carries TRBV7-9 and TRBJ2-7; D unclear. CDR1 is SEHNR, CDR2 FQNEAQ, per germline (reference sequence). The ends were cut back, 0 bases at V and 2 bases at J, with 11 bases in the middle. CDR3 size: 15 residues. In DNA, the CDR3 is TGTGCCAGCAGCTTAGCTGTCGGTGGAACCTACGAGCAGTACTTC. This encodes CASSLAVGGTYEQYF.

Comments on this clonotype: Germline and junction disagree at one end, which may indicate a read error. This chain connects TRBV10-3 to TRBJ2-7; 9 bases are shared with TRBD2. The germline CDR1 and CDR2 sequences are ENHRY and SYGVKD. The CDR3 runs 15 residues. CDR3 nucleotides: TGTGCCAGCAGTTTCTCGCGACTAGCGGACTACGAGCAGTACTTC. Translated, it gives CASSFSRLADYEQYF.

This chain connects TRBV12-3 or TRBV12-4 to TRBJ2-5; D gene unclear. V was pared by 2 bases and J by 1 base, with 8 bases between. CDR3 length: 14 amino acids. The CDR3: CASSLSDGQETQYF. The DNA for the CDR3 is TGTGCCAGCAGTTTATCGGACGGCCAAGAGACCCAGTACTTC.

This clonotype was counted a few times. The chain uses TRBV2 and TRBJ2-7; maybe TRBD2 (5 bases). The CDR3 is 15 residues long. V lost 2 bases, J lost 6 bases, and 17 bases lay in between. Germline V gives CDR1 SNHLY, CDR2 FYNNEI. The CDR3 DNA reads TGTGCCAGCAGTGAAAGGTCGGGGAACCTTTTCGAGCAGTACTTC. Translating gives CASSERSGNLFEQYF. Looking up the rest from reference TRBV2 and TRBJ2-7 gives the full variable domain: EPEVTQTPSHQVTQMGQEVILRCVPISNHLYFYWYRQILGQKVEFLVSFYNNEISEKSEIFDDQFSVERPDGSNFTLKIRSTKLEDSAMYFCASSERSGNLFEQYFGPGTRLTVT.

The chain has TRBV29-1 and TRBJ1-5; the match to TRBD1 covers 8 bases. The V segment lost 6 bases and the J segment 6 bases; nucleotides outside the gene matches: 13. This CDR3 spans 15 amino acids. The germline gives CDR1 SQVTM, CDR2 ANQGSEA. CDR3 loop: CSVKVQGAPGQPQHF. CDR3 bases: TGCAGCGTAAAGGTGCAGGGGGCGCCGGGTCAGCCCCAGCATTTT.

The V gene is TRBV25-1, the J gene TRBJ2-7, with D possibly being TRBD2 (6 bases). The CDR3 is 16 amino acids. CDR1 is MGHDK and CDR2 is SYGVNS in the germline V gene. Trimming removed 1 base from V and 2 bases from J, with 15 bases in between. CDR3 sequence: CASSEFGGGIAYEQYF. The CDR3 region has the DNA TGTGCCAGCAGTGAATTTGGCGGAGGGATTGCCTACGAGCAGTACTTC.

V and J are TRBV10-3 and TRBJ1-5; D not resolved. The CDR3 length is 17 residues. The ends were cut back, 4 bases at V and 4 bases at J, with 20 bases in the middle. The germline CDR1 and CDR2 sequences are ENHRY and SYGVKD. This CDR3 reads CAISALLGGVRNQPQHF. The CDR3 bases are TGTGCCATCAGTGCTCTCCTGGGAGGTGTAAGGAATCAGCCCCAGCATTTT.

This clonotype came up many times. This chain uses TRBV7-9 with TRBJ2-2, with D perhaps matching TRBD1 or TRBD2 (5 bases each). V shed 3 bases and J shed 4 bases, with 12 bases lying between them. Germline V gene lookup returns CDR1 SEHNR and CDR2 FQNEAQ (reference sequence). This CDR3 region has 15 residues. The CDR3 nucleotides read TGTGCCAGCAGCTTGCCGGGGCTCGGCACCGGGGAGCTGTTTTTT. Translation gives CASSLPGLGTGELFF.

As for this clonotype: No conserved phenylalanine or tryptophan is present at the end of the CDR3, so a read error is the likely explanation. Because the CDR3's place on the DNA is in doubt, the DNA is left out and the CDR3 is given as listed by TCRdb. V gene TRBV19 combines with J gene TRBJ2-5; the table's TRBD1 call for D was not verified on the DNA. Germline values: CDR1 LNHDA, CDR2 SQIVND (reference sequence). The CDR3 is 17 residues long, ends included. The CDR3 is CASSASWTGGNGYTFGS.

The rearrangement joins TRBV28 to TRBJ1-4; D is uncertain. CDR1 and CDR2 (germline): MDHEN, SYDVKM. V was clipped by 3 bases and J by 5 bases, with 10 bases between them. The CDR3 covers 14 residues. CDR3 region: CASSLIGLNEKLFF. DNA of the CDR3: TGTGCCAGCAGTTTGATAGGACTCAATGAAAAACTGTTTTTT. Full variable domain (rest looked up from reference TRBV28 and TRBJ1-4): DVKVTQSSRYLVKRTGEKVFLECVQDMDHENMFWYRQDPGLGLRLIYFSYDVKMKEKGDIPEGYSVSREKKERFSLILESASTNQTSMYLCASSLIGLNEKLFFGSGTQLSVL.

With regard to this clonotype: This may stem from a read error, because a much larger clone lies one nucleotide away. The missing conserved phenylalanine or tryptophan at the end of this CDR3 makes a read error likely. The V and J genes are TRBV10-2 and TRBJ1-2; no definite D call. In germline, CDR1 is WSHSY, CDR2 SAAADI. The CDR3 consists of 12 residues. This CDR3 is CASSRAGPNYTL. The CDR3 region has the DNA TGTGCCAGCAGCCGCGCAGGTCCGAACTACACCCTC.

This rearrangement joins TRBV7-2 to TRBJ2-7, with D tentatively TRBD1 or TRBD2 (5 bases each). CDR3 length: 18 amino acids. Between the trimmed V and J ends, which lost 5 bases and 3 bases, there was a span of 26 bases. In germline, CDR1 is SGHTA, CDR2 FQGNSA. In DNA, the CDR3 is TGTGCCAGCAGCCTAAAATGGGGCGGAGGACAATTGTACTACGAGCAGTACTTC. This translates into CASSLKWGGGQLYYEQYF.

This clonotype was detected many times. The chain couples TRBV19 to TRBJ1-5; D not certain. CDR1 and CDR2 (germline): LNHDA, SQIVND (reference sequence). Deletions cut 3 bases from V and 2 bases from J, with 14 bases between. The CDR3 length is 16 residues. CDR3 in DNA: TGTGCCAGTAGTATGCTTCTCCTGGTACGCAATCAGCCCCAGCATTTT. It yields the protein CASSMLLLVRNQPQHF.

The rearrangement links TRBV6-5 to TRBJ1-4, with D maybe TRBD1 (5 bases). The ends were cut back, 6 bases at V and 3 bases at J, with 8 bases in the middle. The CDR3 runs to 13 residues. Germline V gene lookup returns CDR1 MNHEY and CDR2 SVGAGI. CDR3 sequence reads: CASRTVPNEKLFF. The CDR3 bases are TGTGCCAGCAGGACAGTCCCTAATGAAAAACTGTTTTTT.

Comment on this clonotype: A much larger clone lies a single base off, so this may be a read error. The chain employs TRBV11-2 and TRBJ1-5; 7 bases fit TRBD1. This CDR3 is 13 amino acids long. The V gene's germline CDR1 is SGHAT and CDR2 FQNNGV. V shed 3 bases, J shed 10 bases, and the junction held 6 bases outside the gene matches. CDR3 sequence reads: CASSFQGDHPQHF. CDR3 nucleotide sequence: TGTGCCAGCAGCTTTCAGGGGGACCATCCCCAGCATTTT.

Remarks on this clonotype: A junction boundary mismatches the germline segment, possibly from a read error. The V call is TRBV15, the J call TRBJ2-6; D not resolved. The CDR3 extends over 16 amino acids. The germline V gene has CDR1 LNHNV and CDR2 YYDKDF (reference sequence). CDR3 region: CAASTGLISGANVLTF. CDR3 bases: TGTGCCGCCAGCACTGGGCTCATCTCTGGGGCCAACGTCCTGACTTTC.

For this clonotype: The limits of the CDR3 on the DNA are not certain, so only TCRdb's listed CDR3 is given. This chain joins TRBV29-1 and TRBJ2-2; the listed D gene, TRBD2, was not tested against the DNA. The germline V gene encodes CDR1 SQVTM and CDR2 ANQGSEA. The CDR3 adds up to 13 amino acids, both ends counted. The CDR3 region is CSVVGGGTGELSW.

Many counts were recorded for this clonotype. At one end, the junction sequence differs from germline, possibly due to a read error. The chain combines TRBV2 with TRBJ1-2; D is unclear. The CDR3 is 15 residues long. The germline V gene has CDR1 SNHLY and CDR2 FYNNEI. The CDR3 DNA is TGTGCCAGCACTGAAAGCCCCGGAGGCAGTAATGGCTACACCTTC. Its protein is CASTESPGGSNGYTF.

The V call is TRBV7-9, the J call TRBJ2-7; TRBD1 agrees at 8 bases. In germline, CDR1 is SEHNR, CDR2 FQNEAQ (reference sequence). V trimming: 3 bases; J trimming: 5 bases; junction bases outside the gene matches: 9. The CDR3 has 15 residues. The CDR3 sequence: CASSFPDRDRNEQYF. The CDR3 DNA reads as TGTGCCAGCAGCTTCCCTGACCGGGACAGGAACGAGCAGTACTTC.

The gene calls are TRBV2 and TRBJ2-7; D is undetermined. The CDR3 runs to 11 residues. The germline gives CDR1 SNHLY, CDR2 FYNNEI. The V and J ends lost 9 bases and 9 bases respectively, with 15 bases between them. The CDR3 sequence is CARRGYVGQYF. The DNA for the CDR3 is TGTGCCAGGAGAGGTTACGTGGGGCAGTACTTC. The variable domain in full, with the rest retrieved from reference TRBV2 and TRBJ2-7, is EPEVTQTPSHQVTQMGQEVILRCVPISNHLYFYWYRQILGQKVEFLVSFYNNEISEKSEIFDDQFSVERPDGSNFTLKIRSTKLEDSAMYFCARRGYVGQYFGPGTRLTVT.

The rearrangement joins TRBV29-1 to TRBJ2-3, with D tentatively TRBD2 (6 bases). The V gene's germline CDR1 is SQVTM and CDR2 ANQGSEA. The CDR3 is 14 amino acids. Trimming shortened V by 6 bases and J by 5 bases, and 18 bases separated the two germline ends. The CDR3: CSVIGTGGGDTQYF. CDR3 nucleotides: TGCAGCGTGATCGGGACTGGCGGAGGAGATACGCAGTATTTT.

This clonotype has just a few counts. The chain has TRBV11-2 and TRBJ2-2; D gene ambiguous. The CDR3 is 17 residues long. Germline-derived CDR1 and CDR2 are SGHAT and FQNNGV. V lost 10 bases and J 3 bases, leaving 24 bases between the germline ends. Here the CDR3 DNA reads TGTGCCACCCCGCAAAAGGGAAAAAGGGTTTACACCGGGGAGCTGTTTTTT. It is translated as CATPQKGKRVYTGELFF.

The chain uses TRBV6-2 or TRBV6-3 and TRBJ1-1, with D perhaps TRBD1 (5 bases). The length of the CDR3 is 13 residues. Germline V gene sequence: CDR1 MNHEY, CDR2 SVGEGT. V was trimmed by 6 bases and J by 7 bases, leaving 15 bases between them. CDR3 region: CASSPRGVDEAFF. The CDR3 nucleotides are TGTGCCAGCAGCCCTCGGGGGGTGGATGAAGCTTTCTTT.

The rearrangement links TRBV5-1 to TRBJ1-2; no clear D. Per the germline V gene, CDR1 is SGHRS and CDR2 is YFSETQ. The V end was cut by 0 bases, the J end by 2 bases, with 11 bases between. This CDR3 contains 15 residues. The CDR3 DNA reads TGCGCCAGCAGCTTGGTAAAGGGAAAGAACTATGGCTACACCTTC. Translating it yields CASSLVKGKNYGYTF.

The rearrangement joins TRBV27 to TRBJ1-2; TRBD1 matches at 9 bases. The CDR3 has 15 residues. Trimming cost V 3 bases and J 0 bases; bases outside gene matches: 2. Germline V gene data show CDR1 as MNHEY and CDR2 as SMNVEV (reference sequence). The chain's CDR3 is CASSFRDRANYGYTF. CDR3 in DNA: TGTGCCAGCAGTTTTAGGGACAGGGCTAACTATGGCTACACCTTC.

This clonotype showed up many times. J is TRBJ2-5 and V is TRBV7-9; weak D call: TRBD1 (6 bases). V was cut by 4 bases and J by 3 bases, with 15 bases left in between. CDR3 length: 15 amino acids. Germline V gene sequence: CDR1 SEHNR, CDR2 FQNEAQ (reference sequence). In DNA, the CDR3 is TGTGCCAGCAGCTCGATGGGACAACAAGAAGAGACCCAGTACTTC. This codes for CASSSMGQQEETQYF.

Only a few counts were recorded for this clonotype. The rearrangement joins TRBV5-1 to TRBJ2-3; possibly TRBD2 for D (5 bases). Deletions cut 0 bases from V and 0 bases from J, with 20 bases between. CDR3 size: 19 residues. From germline, CDR1 is SGHRS and CDR2 YFSETQ. The CDR3 protein is CASSLGGFRTLRSTDTQYF. As DNA, the CDR3 is TGCGCCAGCAGCTTGGGGGGTTTCCGGACTCTCCGAAGCACAGATACGCAGTATTTT.

This clonotype was seen a few times. V gene TRBV2 combines with J gene TRBJ2-3, with D perhaps matching TRBD2 (6 bases). This CDR3 has 15 amino acids. The V gene's germline CDR1 is SNHLY and CDR2 FYNNEI. Trimming took 6 bases from V and 2 from J, leaving 15 bases between them. The CDR3 sequence is CASRSGTSYTDTQYF. The CDR3 DNA reads as TGTGCCAGCAGATCTGGGACTTCCTACACAGATACGCAGTATTTT.